This T cell receptor (beta chain) was identified during a study of cytomegalovirus exposure and HLA in healthy donors. V lost 0 bases and J lost 6; bases outside the gene matches: 4. The CDR3 has 15 residues. Germline CDR1 reads SEHNR; CDR2 reads FQNEAQ (reference sequence). Study results and caveats: TRBV6-2, TRBV6-3 and some other V segments were excluded as indistinguishable. Common viral pathogens seemed to be connected with several of the most significant clusters, according to a later analysis. By a later analysis, the bulk of CMV-associated TCR beta chains appeared HLA-restricted.

About this clone: Its antigen is still unknown.

This PCR relied on a set of 60 Vbeta primers and 13 Jbeta primers. Generated by immunoSEQ multiplex PCR, the TCRdb table keeps only in-frame clones and is missing some. Found here are roughly 200,000 clones, about 80% of them singletons; the top ten hold 0.58%. This receptor was obtained from a woman in her thirties or forties in good health and CMV-seronegative. The J gene is TRBJ2-1, the V gene TRBV7-9; 8 bases agree with TRBD2. Sequencing input: PBMCs. In DNA form, the CDR3 reads TGTGCCAGCAGCTTAGCAATAGCGGGGCCCAATGAGCAGTTCTTC. Its protein product is CASSLAIAGPNEQFF.